This TCR beta chain was retrieved from a study of neurological immune-mediated disorders. Notes on this clonotype: Its antigen is unknown.

The ends were cut back, 1 base at V and 6 bases at J, with 13 bases in the middle. CDR3 length: 15 residues. The study, taken as a whole, reports: Expanded clones shared no CDR3 amino acid sequences across subjects, suggesting private repertoires in all groups.

5'RACE generated cDNA with 10-nucleotide random UMIs. The output of every sequencing run exceeded 180 million TCR-beta sequences, derived from 15-18 subjects. TCRdb recomputed calls from the 5' RACE reads with MiXCR, one row per CDR3 protein. Here the sample spans about 50,000 distinct CDR3 sequences, about a tenth being singletons. Sample: PBMCs. This clonotype was obtained from a man aged 70 or older with HTLV-1-associated myelopathy (HAM/TSP). The chain couples TRBV12-3 or TRBV12-4 to TRBJ2-1; D perhaps matches TRBD2 (5 bases). The CDR3 nucleotides read TGTGCCAGCAGTTTAGACAGCGGACCCCCCAATGAGCAGTTCTTC. Translated, it gives CASSLDSGPPNEQFF.